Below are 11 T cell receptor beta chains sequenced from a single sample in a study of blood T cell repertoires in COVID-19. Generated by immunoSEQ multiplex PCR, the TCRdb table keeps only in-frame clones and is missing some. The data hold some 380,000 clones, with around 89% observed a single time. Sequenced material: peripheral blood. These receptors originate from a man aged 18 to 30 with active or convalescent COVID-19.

The CDR3 DNA reads TGTGCCATCAGTGACCCTGGCCGGGACAGGGTGTACGAGCAGTACTTC. Its protein product is CAISDPGRDRVYEQYF. The V gene is TRBV10-3, the J gene TRBJ2-7; 9 positions match TRBD1. After removal of 3 bases from V and 4 bases from J, the junction contained 10 bases not matched to a gene. Per the germline V gene, CDR1 is ENHRY and CDR2 is SYGVKD. The CDR3 covers 16 residues.

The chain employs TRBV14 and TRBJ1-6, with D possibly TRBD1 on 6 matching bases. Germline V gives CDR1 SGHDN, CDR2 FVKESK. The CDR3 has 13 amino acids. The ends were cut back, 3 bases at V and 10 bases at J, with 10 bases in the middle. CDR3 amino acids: CASSQWGQSPLHF. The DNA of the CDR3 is TGTGCCAGCAGCCAGTGGGGGCAATCACCCCTCCACTTT.

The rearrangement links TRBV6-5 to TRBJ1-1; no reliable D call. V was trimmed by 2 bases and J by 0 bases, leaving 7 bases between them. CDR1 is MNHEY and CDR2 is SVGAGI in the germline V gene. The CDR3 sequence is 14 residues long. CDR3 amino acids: CASSYGQVNTEAFF. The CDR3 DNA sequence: TGTGCCAGCAGTTACGGTCAGGTGAACACTGAAGCTTTCTTT.

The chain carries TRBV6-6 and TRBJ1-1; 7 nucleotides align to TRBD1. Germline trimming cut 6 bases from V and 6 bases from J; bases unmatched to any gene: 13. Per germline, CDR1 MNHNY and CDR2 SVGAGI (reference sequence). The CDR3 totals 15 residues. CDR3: CASRLNRDSDPEAFF. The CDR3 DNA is TGTGCCAGCAGACTCAACCGGGACAGTGATCCTGAAGCTTTCTTT.

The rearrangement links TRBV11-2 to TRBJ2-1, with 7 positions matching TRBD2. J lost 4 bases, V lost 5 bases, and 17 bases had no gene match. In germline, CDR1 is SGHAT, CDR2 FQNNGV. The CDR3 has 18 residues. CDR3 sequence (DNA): TGTGCCAGCAGCCCCAGCCCTGGATTAGAGCGGGGTTACAATGAGCAGTTCTTC. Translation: CASSPSPGLERGYNEQFF.

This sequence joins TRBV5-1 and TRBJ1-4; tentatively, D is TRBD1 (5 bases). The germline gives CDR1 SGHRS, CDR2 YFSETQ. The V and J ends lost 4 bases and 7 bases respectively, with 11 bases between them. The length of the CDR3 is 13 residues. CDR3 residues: CASSPTGGEKLFF. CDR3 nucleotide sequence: TGCGCCAGCAGCCCAACCGGGGGTGAAAAACTGTTTTTT. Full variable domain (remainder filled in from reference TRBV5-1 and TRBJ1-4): KAGVTQTPRYLIKTRGQQVTLSCSPISGHRSVSWYQQTPGQGLQFLFEYFSETQRNKGNFPGRFSGRQFSNSRSEMNVSTLELGDSALYLCASSPTGGEKLFFGSGTQLSVL.

CDR3 DNA: TGTGCCATCAGTGAGCCCGGACAGGGGGCCGTGGCTTTCTTT. It translates to CAISEPGQGAVAFF. The chain couples TRBV10-3 to TRBJ1-1; 11 nucleotides agree with TRBD1. Germline V gene sequence: CDR1 ENHRY, CDR2 SYGVKD. The CDR3 consists of 14 residues. Trimming took 2 bases from V and 11 from J; bases not matched to a gene: 7.

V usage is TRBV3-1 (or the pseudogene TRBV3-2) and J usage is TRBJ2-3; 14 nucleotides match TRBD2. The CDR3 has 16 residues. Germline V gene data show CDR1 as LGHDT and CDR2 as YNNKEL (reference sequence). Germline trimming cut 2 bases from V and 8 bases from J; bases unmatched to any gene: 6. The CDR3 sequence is CASSQSTSGGAGTQYF. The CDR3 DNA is TGTGCCAGCAGCCAATCGACTAGCGGGGGGGCGGGTACGCAGTATTTT.

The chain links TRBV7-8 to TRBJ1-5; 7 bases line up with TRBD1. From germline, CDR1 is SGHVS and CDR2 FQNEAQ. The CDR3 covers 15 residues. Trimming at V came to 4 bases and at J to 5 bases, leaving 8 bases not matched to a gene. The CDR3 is CASSSERTGDQPQHF. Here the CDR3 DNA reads TGTGCCAGCAGCTCAGAGCGGACAGGCGATCAGCCCCAGCATTTT.

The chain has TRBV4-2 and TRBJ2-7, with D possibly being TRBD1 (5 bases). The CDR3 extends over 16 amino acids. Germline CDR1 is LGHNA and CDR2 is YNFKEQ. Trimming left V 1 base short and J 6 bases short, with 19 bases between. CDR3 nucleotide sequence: TGTGCCAGCAGCCAAGTAACAGGAACGATGTGGGGCGAGCAGTACTTC. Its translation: CASSQVTGTMWGEQYF.

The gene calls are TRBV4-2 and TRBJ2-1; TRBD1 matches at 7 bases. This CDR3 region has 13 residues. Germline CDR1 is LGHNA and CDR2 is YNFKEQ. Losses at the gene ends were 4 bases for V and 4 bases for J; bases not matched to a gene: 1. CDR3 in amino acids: CASSPQGYNEQFF. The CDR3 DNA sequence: TGTGCCAGCAGCCCACAGGGGTACAATGAGCAGTTCTTC.